These 32 T cell receptor beta chains originate from one sample sequenced in a study of graft-versus-host responses after intestinal transplantation. Assay: immunoSEQ multiplex PCR; the TCRdb copy retains only in-frame clones and omits some. This table holds about 100,000 clones, roughly 87% found once. Their antigens are not known. Sequenced material: unstimulated CD4+ T cells sorted from spleen or lymph node cells, taken before intestinal transplant. The origin of the receptors is a human donor who received an intestinal transplant.

This clone was seen only a few times. The chain links TRBV5-1 to TRBJ2-3, with 7 bases fitting TRBD2. This CDR3 has 15 amino acids. CDR1 SGHRS and CDR2 YFSETQ come from the germline V gene. The junction had 8 bases not matched to a gene; V was cut back by 4 bases and J by 3 bases. CDR3 residues: CASSPWEGRTDTQYF. The CDR3 bases are TGCGCCAGCAGCCCCTGGGAGGGGCGGACAGATACGCAGTATTTT.

This chain connects TRBV5-1 to TRBJ2-1, with D possibly called TRBD1 or TRBD2 (5 bases each). Germline V CDR1 and CDR2: SGHRS, YFSETQ. The V and J ends lost 2 bases and 10 bases respectively, with 16 bases between them. The CDR3 has 14 residues. The CDR3 DNA reads as TGCGCCAGCAGCTTTGGGTCCGGGGCCGGGGAGCAGTTCTTC. This gives the protein CASSFGSGAGEQFF.

This clone was detected once. V usage is TRBV7-9 and J usage is TRBJ2-3; tentatively, D is TRBD2 (6 bases). This CDR3 has 16 residues. Germline loops: CDR1 SEHNR, CDR2 FQNEAQ (reference sequence). V lost 3 bases and J lost 3, with 16 bases in between. The CDR3 loop is CASSFGFGGVTDTQYF. For the CDR3, the DNA is TGTGCCAGCAGCTTTGGTTTTGGCGGGGTGACAGATACGCAGTATTTT.

The chain combines TRBV28 with TRBJ1-2; no clear D. Germline CDR1 MDHEN, CDR2 SYDVKM. The CDR3 loop spans 13 amino acids. The V and J ends lost 3 bases and 2 bases respectively, with 7 bases between them. The CDR3 here is CASSFQVNYGYTF. The CDR3 DNA follows: TGTGCCAGCAGTTTTCAGGTCAACTATGGCTACACCTTC.

This chain connects TRBV19 to TRBJ1-3, with D tentatively TRBD1 (5 bases). The CDR3 has 14 residues. V lost 1 base and J 2 bases, leaving 6 bases between the germline ends. The germline gives CDR1 LNHDA, CDR2 SQIVND (reference sequence). The CDR3 nucleotides read TGTGCCAGTAGTATAGCAGGGCCTGGAAACACCATATATTTT. It yields the protein CASSIAGPGNTIYF.

The DNA of the CDR3 is TGTGCCAGCAGTGGGAGCGGGAGCCCATGGACCCAGTACTTC. Encoded protein: CASSGSGSPWTQYF. V gene TRBV9 combines with J gene TRBJ2-5; 8 positions agree with TRBD2. The germline gives CDR1 SGDLS, CDR2 YYNGEE. V lost 5 bases, J lost 7 bases, and 10 bases stayed unmatched. This CDR3 comprises 14 residues.

The rearrangement joins TRBV11-2 to TRBJ2-1; D gene ambiguous. CDR1 is SGHAT and CDR2 is FQNNGV in the germline V gene. Between the trimmed V and J ends, which lost 5 bases and 9 bases, there was a span of 11 bases. The CDR3 totals 12 residues. Written as DNA, the CDR3 is TGTGCCAGCAGCGAGGCCCCCGGTGAGCAGTTCTTC. It encodes CASSEAPGEQFF.

The rearrangement uses TRBV6-1 and TRBJ2-6; D is perhaps TRBD2 (5 bases). CDR3 size: 18 residues. CDR1 and CDR2 from the germline V gene are MNHNS and SASEGT. Trimming removed 3 bases at V and 0 bases at J, with 15 bases between. The CDR3 DNA reads TGTGCCAGCAGTGAGTCCTGGACGGGGAACTCTGGGGCCAACGTCCTGACTTTC. Its protein is CASSESWTGNSGANVLTF.

The rearrangement joins TRBV4-1 to TRBJ2-3; 10 positions agree with TRBD2. This CDR3 is 13 amino acids long. Germline V gene lookup returns CDR1 MGHRA and CDR2 YSYEKL. The J segment lost 14 bases and the V segment lost 4 bases, leaving 9 bases of the junction unmatched. The CDR3 sequence is CASSRTSGPPRYF. As DNA, the CDR3 is TGCGCCAGCAGCCGGACTAGCGGCCCCCCACGGTATTTT.

The chain uses TRBV2 and TRBJ2-1; no firm D call. This CDR3 region has 13 residues. The V end was cut by 8 bases, the J end by 8 bases, with 16 bases between. Germline CDR1 reads SNHLY; CDR2 reads FYNNEI. The CDR3 bases are TGTGCCAGCGAAGGATTAGTGGTGGATGAGCAGTTCTTC. Translated, it gives CASEGLVVDEQFF. The full variable domain, with the rest looked up from reference TRBV2 and TRBJ2-1, is EPEVTQTPSHQVTQMGQEVILRCVPISNHLYFYWYRQILGQKVEFLVSFYNNEISEKSEIFDDQFSVERPDGSNFTLKIRSTKLEDSAMYFCASEGLVVDEQFFGPGTRLTVL.

The V gene is TRBV2, the J gene TRBJ2-5, with TRBD1 matching over 8 bases. CDR1 SNHLY and CDR2 FYNNEI come from the germline V gene. Trimming cost V 7 bases and J 7 bases; bases outside gene matches: 11. CDR3 size: 14 residues. The CDR3 region is CASKTGAAVVTQYF. The CDR3 DNA follows: TGTGCCAGCAAGACAGGGGCAGCGGTTGTGACCCAGTACTTC.

This chain uses TRBV7-2 with TRBJ1-6; 12 bases match TRBD1. CDR3 length: 16 residues. Trimming took 5 bases from V and 5 from J; bases not matched to a gene: 4. Germline CDR1 and CDR2: SGHTA and FQGNSA. DNA of the CDR3: TGTGCCAGCAGCGAGGGACAGGGGGCGCATAATTCACCCCTCCACTTT. Translation gives CASSEGQGAHNSPLHF.

V and J are TRBV4-1 and TRBJ2-3; D possibly corresponds to TRBD2 (5 bases). V gave up 4 bases and J gave up 1 base, with 9 bases separating them. The CDR3 runs to 14 residues. The germline CDR1 and CDR2 sequences are MGHRA and YSYEKL. The CDR3 DNA reads TGCGCCAGCAGCCCTACGCGGGGCACAGATACGCAGTATTTT. Its translation: CASSPTRGTDTQYF.

The rearrangement uses TRBV5-1 and TRBJ2-5, with 8 positions matching TRBD1. CDR1 and CDR2 from the germline V gene are SGHRS and YFSETQ. The CDR3 spans 14 residues. Trimming at V came to 1 base and at J to 5 bases, leaving 4 bases not matched to a gene. DNA for the CDR3: TGCGCCAGCAGCTTGACAGGGGGTAAGGAGACCCAGTACTTC. As protein: CASSLTGGKETQYF.

J is TRBJ1-2 and V is TRBV7-9; TRBD1 is a possible D gene (6 bases). CDR3 length: 15 amino acids. V lost 1 base, J lost 7 bases, and 16 bases lay in between. Germline V gives CDR1 SEHNR, CDR2 FQNEAQ (reference sequence). CDR3 coding DNA: TGTGCCAGCAGCTTAGGTGGCCGGGGGCAGAGTGGCTACACCTTC. This translates into CASSLGGRGQSGYTF. Full variable domain (outside the CDR3, taken from reference TRBV7-9 and TRBJ1-2): DTGVSQNPRHKITKRGQNVTFRCDPISEHNRLYWYRQTLGQGPEFLTYFQNEAQLEKSRLLSDRFSAERPKGSFSTLEIQRTEQGDSAMYLCASSLGGRGQSGYTFGSGTRLTVV.

This clone showed up just once. The V call is TRBV10-2, the J call TRBJ1-5, with D perhaps TRBD1 (5 bases). V was cut by 1 base and J by 10 bases, with 8 bases left in between. The germline V gene has CDR1 WSHSY and CDR2 SAAADI. The CDR3 has 12 residues. The CDR3 reads CASSEFGGPQHF. The CDR3, as DNA: TGCGCCAGCAGTGAGTTTGGGGGTCCCCAGCATTTT.

J is TRBJ2-2 and V is TRBV5-1; 10 bases align to TRBD2. The V segment lost 3 bases and the J segment 8 bases; nucleotides outside the gene matches: 10. Germline assignment: CDR1 SGHRS and CDR2 YFSETQ. This CDR3 is built from 16 residues. The CDR3 region has the DNA TGCGCCAGCAGCTACGGTTCTAGCGGGAGCGGGGGGGAGCTGTTTTTT. It translates to CASSYGSSGSGGELFF. Filled out from reference TRBV5-1 and TRBJ2-2, the complete variable domain reads KAGVTQTPRYLIKTRGQQVTLSCSPISGHRSVSWYQQTPGQGLQFLFEYFSETQRNKGNFPGRFSGRQFSNSRSEMNVSTLELGDSALYLCASSYGSSGSGGELFFGEGSRLTVL.

The chain combines TRBV5-6 with TRBJ2-5; D tentatively reads TRBD1 or TRBD2 (5 bases each). Germline-derived CDR1 and CDR2 are SGHDT and YYEEEE. The V and J ends lost 4 bases and 0 bases respectively, with 13 bases between them. This CDR3 region has 15 residues. CDR3 DNA sequence: TGTGCCAGCAGCCCACGTGAGGGGTACCAAGAGACCCAGTACTTC. Encoded protein: CASSPREGYQETQYF.

The chain carries TRBV2 and TRBJ1-2; D is unresolved. The V gene's germline CDR1 is SNHLY and CDR2 FYNNEI. V lost 6 bases, J lost 6 bases, and 8 bases lay in between. The CDR3 has 11 amino acids. CDR3 region: CASRITNGYTF. Written as DNA, the CDR3 is TGTGCCAGCAGGATTACAAATGGCTACACCTTC.

This chain joins TRBV7-2 and TRBJ2-3; D not certain. The V gene's germline CDR1 is SGHTA and CDR2 FQGNSA. The CDR3 is 12 amino acids. The V end lost 3 bases, the J end lost 9 bases, and 10 bases lay between the germline ends. The CDR3 DNA reads as TGTGCCAGCAGCTTCTCCGGAGACACGCAGTATTTT. Protein sequence: CASSFSGDTQYF.

The chain carries TRBV27 and TRBJ2-7, with TRBD1 matching 10 bases. CDR1 MNHEY and CDR2 SMNVEV come from the germline V gene (reference sequence). V shed 6 bases and J 6 bases; nucleotides not matched to a gene: 8. The CDR3 covers 14 residues. CDR3 sequence reads: CASRKPGQGIEQYF. The CDR3 DNA is TGTGCCAGCAGGAAACCGGGACAGGGGATCGAGCAGTACTTC.

This chain joins TRBV27 and TRBJ1-3; D is possibly TRBD1 (5 bases). Trimming shortened V by 8 bases and J by 0 bases, and 14 bases separated the two germline ends. The CDR3 spans 15 residues. Germline CDR1 is MNHEY and CDR2 is SMNVEV (reference sequence). The CDR3 DNA is TGTGCCAGCCGGGAGGGGATCGGCTCTGGAAACACCATATATTTT. Its translation is CASREGIGSGNTIYF.

V and J are TRBV10-3 and TRBJ2-7; 8 bases match TRBD2. J gave up 4 bases and V 8 bases, and 4 bases lay outside the gene matches. The CDR3 runs 12 residues. Germline-derived CDR1 and CDR2 are ENHRY and SYGVKD. The CDR3 reads CAIGEREYEQYF. The CDR3, as DNA: TGTGCCATCGGGGAGCGGGAGTACGAGCAGTACTTC.

The chain uses TRBV5-6 and TRBJ2-7; a weak D match, TRBD2 (6 bases). The CDR3 contains 18 residues. Germline assignment: CDR1 SGHDT and CDR2 YYEEEE. The germline V and J ends were trimmed by 0 bases and 1 base, with 20 bases remaining between them. This CDR3 is CASSLGGFRAGRSYEQYF. The CDR3 nucleotides read TGTGCCAGCAGCTTGGGTGGTTTCCGGGCAGGGAGGTCCTACGAGCAGTACTTC.

The V gene is TRBV19, the J gene TRBJ2-2; no reliable D call. The V gene lost 3 bases and the J gene lost 2 bases, with 4 bases spanning the gap. CDR1 and CDR2 from the germline V gene are LNHDA and SQIVND (reference sequence). This CDR3 is built from 13 residues. CDR3 loop: CASSMVNTGELFF. The CDR3 coding sequence is TGTGCCAGTAGTATGGTTAACACCGGGGAGCTGTTTTTT.

This sequence joins TRBV5-4 and TRBJ2-7; D is ambiguous. The germline gives CDR1 SGHNT, CDR2 YYREEE (reference sequence). The CDR3 is 13 residues long. V lost 2 bases, J lost 2 bases, and 8 bases lay in between. The CDR3 DNA follows: TGTGCCAGCAGCTTCGACTGGACCTACGAGCAGTACTTC. It yields the protein CASSFDWTYEQYF.

This rearrangement joins TRBV19 to TRBJ1-2, with 9 bases that match TRBD1. The CDR3 covers 13 residues. Germline assignment: CDR1 LNHDA and CDR2 SQIVND (reference sequence). The junction had 1 base not matched to a gene; V was cut back by 4 bases and J by 4 bases. CDR3 amino acids: CASSTTGGYGYTF. CDR3 in DNA: TGTGCCAGTAGTACGACAGGGGGCTATGGCTACACCTTC.

This chain uses TRBV5-6 with TRBJ1-1; TRBD1 matches 9 bases. Germline CDR1 reads SGHDT; CDR2 reads YYEEEE. The CDR3 runs to 16 residues. V dropped 4 bases and J dropped 1; count of bases not matched to a gene: 8. The CDR3: CASSGDRGYGNTEAFF. CDR3 DNA: TGTGCCAGCAGCGGAGACAGGGGGTATGGGAACACTGAAGCTTTCTTT. Looking up the rest from reference TRBV5-6 and TRBJ1-1 gives the full variable domain: DAGVTQSPTHLIKTRGQQVTLRCSPKSGHDTVSWYQQALGQGPQFIFQYYEEEERQRGNFPDRFSGHQFPNYSSELNVNALLLGDSALYLCASSGDRGYGNTEAFFGQGTRLTVV.

The CDR3 loop reads CASSNRSGAHEQYF. CDR3 DNA sequence: TGTGCCAGCAGCAACCGATCGGGGGCCCACGAGCAGTACTTC. V is TRBV7-2 and J is TRBJ2-7; D assignment may be TRBD1 or TRBD2 (6 bases each). The V gene lost 5 bases and the J gene lost 5 bases, with 16 bases spanning the gap. Germline values: CDR1 SGHTA, CDR2 FQGNSA. The CDR3 covers 14 residues.

CDR3 coding DNA: TGTGCCAGCAGCTTAATCTCGGCAGGGAAAACCTACGAGCAGTACTTC. Protein sequence: CASSLISAGKTYEQYF. This rearrangement joins TRBV11-2 to TRBJ2-7, with TRBD1 as a possible D gene (5 bases). The ends were cut back, 2 bases at V and 2 bases at J, with 16 bases in the middle. The CDR3 is 16 amino acids. The V gene's germline CDR1 is SGHAT and CDR2 FQNNGV.

The rearrangement uses TRBV7-3 and TRBJ2-3, with D tentatively TRBD2 (7 bases). V shed 1 base and J shed 5 bases, with 13 bases lying between them. The CDR3 consists of 15 residues. The germline CDR1 and CDR2 sequences are SGHTA and FQGTGA. The CDR3 region has the DNA TGTGCCAGCAGCTTAATGGGGGGGCGAGGAGATACGCAGTATTTT. Translated: CASSLMGGRGDTQYF.

The genes are TRBV4-1 and TRBJ2-7, with a tentative D call TRBD2 (5 bases). The CDR3 contains 17 residues. Germline CDR1 MGHRA, CDR2 YSYEKL. V lost 0 bases and J 2 bases, leaving 17 bases between the germline ends. The CDR3 spells CASSQDFVSSSTYEQYF. DNA for the CDR3: TGCGCCAGCAGCCAAGACTTTGTTTCTAGCAGTACCTACGAGCAGTACTTC.